These T cell receptor beta chains were read from a single sample in a study of blood T cell repertoires in COVID-19. Sequencing was performed with immunoSEQ multiplex PCR; in TCRdb, only in-frame clones are kept and a portion is missing. The sample comprises approximately 70,000 clones, approximately 86% of which are singletons, and about 4% rests with the top ten. The sample taken for sequencing was peripheral blood. All receptors come from a man between 70 and 80 years old with active COVID-19. The CDR3 runs from the conserved cysteine through the conserved F or W. A D gene is named only where the DNA matches it firmly.

.,14,TRBV3-1/TRBV3-2,CASTQGQNTREQYF
.,14,TRBV28,CASSSAGPYYEQYF
.,14,TRBV7-2,CASSQRGTKNIQYF
TRBD1,16,TRBV14,CASSQSPGQDWNEQFF
.,13,TRBV3-1/TRBV3-2,CASSQRILYEQYF
.,15,TRBV30,CAWRHGRQSGYGYTF
.,15,TRBV18,CASSPPGKNTGELFF
.,15,TRBV6-6,CASSYSRARGNIQYF
TRBD1,14,TRBV2,CASLGQGANQPQHF
.,15,TRBV7-2,CASSGWAGNTGELFF
TRBD1,12,TRBV6-6,CASSTGGGEQYF
.,12,TRBV19,CASRGGDQPQHF
.,15,TRBV9,CASSPTGSRGNTIYF
TRBD2,15,TRBV15,CATSRERGGSYEQYF
TRBD1,16,TRBV6-5,CASSYSGQGRGSPLHF
TRBD1,16,TRBV5-8,CASSLGDRGTNEKLFF